These 23 T cell receptor beta chains were all obtained from the same sample, sequenced in a study of T cells in Graves' hyperthyroidism and ophthalmopathy. Amplification yielded TCR beta CDR3 regions, with RNA transcripts as the source. The TCR CDR3 first-round RT-PCR relied on the HTBI primer set. TCRdb ran MiXCR on the multiplex PCR reads and lists one entry per CDR3 protein. Among roughly 380,000 distinct CDR3 sequences listed, around 13% were seen once. The sample consisted of blood. The receptors derive from a woman aged 55-75 years with Graves' hyperthyroidism.

This clonotype was seen only a few times. The V gene is TRBV10-3, the J gene TRBJ1-3; perhaps TRBD1 as D (5 bases). V shed 4 bases and J shed 2 bases, with 9 bases lying between them. The CDR3 runs to 14 residues. Germline assignment: CDR1 ENHRY and CDR2 SYGVKD. As DNA, the CDR3 is TGTGCCATCAGTGGTCGGGGACCTGGAAACACCATATATTTT. Its translation: CAISGRGPGNTIYF.

In its sample, this clonotype was seen many times. V gene TRBV7-6 combines with J gene TRBJ1-4; D possibly corresponds to TRBD1 (5 bases). The CDR3 runs to 14 residues. V dropped 3 bases and J dropped 8 bases, with 13 bases sitting between them. Per germline, CDR1 SGHVS and CDR2 FNYEAQ. In DNA, the CDR3 is TGTGCCAGCAGCTTGGGCAGGGTGGAGGAAAAACTGTTTTTT. Protein product: CASSLGRVEEKLFF.

This clonotype was counted only a few times. V is TRBV20-1 and J is TRBJ2-7; 9 bases agree with TRBD1. The CDR3 has 13 amino acids. In germline, CDR1 is DFQATT, CDR2 SNEGSKA (reference sequence). With 6 bases clipped from V and 3 bases from J, the junction kept 6 bases outside the gene matches. CDR3 nucleotide sequence: TGCAGTGCAACCGGGACAGGGATCTACGAGCAGTACTTC. Translating gives CSATGTGIYEQYF.

This clonotype was observed a few times. This chain joins TRBV6-1 and TRBJ2-6; the match to TRBD1 covers 9 bases. The length of the CDR3 is 17 residues. Germline V gene lookup returns CDR1 MNHNS and CDR2 SASEGT. Losses at the gene ends were 6 bases for V and 3 bases for J; bases not matched to a gene: 9. Here the CDR3 reads CASRDSQGAGGANVLTF. CDR3 in DNA: TGTGCCAGCAGGGACTCACAGGGGGCGGGTGGGGCCAACGTCCTGACTTTC.

The chain recombines TRBV4-1 with TRBJ2-1; 9 bases agree with TRBD2. Looked up from germline, CDR1 is MGHRA and CDR2 is YSYEKL. Losses at the gene ends were 4 bases for V and 3 bases for J; bases not matched to a gene: 7. This CDR3 has 16 residues. CDR3 nucleotides: TGCGCCAGCAGCCGAGTAGCGGGAGACTTCTACAATGAGCAGTTCTTC. Encoded protein: CASSRVAGDFYNEQFF.

This clonotype came up many times. The V and J genes are TRBV20-1 and TRBJ2-2, with 9 bases matching TRBD1. Trimming took 3 bases from V and 5 from J; bases not matched to a gene: 10. CDR1 is DFQATT, CDR2 SNEGSKA, per germline (reference sequence). The CDR3 runs to 16 residues. The CDR3: CSARNPGQGWTGELFF. In DNA, the CDR3 is TGCAGTGCTAGGAACCCGGGACAGGGTTGGACCGGGGAGCTGTTTTTT.

J is TRBJ2-1 and V is TRBV29-1; 10 positions match TRBD1. This CDR3 is 14 amino acids long. The germline gives CDR1 SQVTM, CDR2 ANQGSEA. The V segment lost 8 bases and the J segment 6 bases; nucleotides outside the gene matches: 10. CDR3 sequence reads: CSSLDRGLRNEQFF. In DNA, the CDR3 is TGCAGCTCACTCGACAGGGGGCTCCGCAATGAGCAGTTCTTC.

This clonotype turned up a few times. This chain links TRBV19 with TRBJ2-1; the D is unclear. The CDR3 spans 15 residues. CDR1 and CDR2 (germline): LNHDA, SQIVND (reference sequence). Trimming pared 0 bases from V and 8 bases from J, leaving 14 bases between. Written as DNA, the CDR3 is TGTGCCAGTAGTATAGAAGACTCCTCAGCCTATGAGCAGTTCTTC. The encoded protein is CASSIEDSSAYEQFF.

Concerning this clonotype itself: A much bigger clone sits one base away, suggesting this may be a read error. V gene TRBV12-3 or TRBV12-4 combines with J gene TRBJ1-1; D uncertain. The CDR3 covers 15 residues. The chain's CDR3 is CASSPTRTLNTGAFF. The CDR3 nucleotides read TGTGCCAGCAGTCCCACGCGGACTTTGAACACTGGAGCTTTCTTT.

The V gene is TRBV28, the J gene TRBJ2-1, with TRBD2 matching over 8 bases. V gave up 3 bases and J gave up 5 bases; unmatched junction bases: 6. Germline lookup yields CDR1 MDHEN and CDR2 SYDVKM. This CDR3 region has 15 residues. CDR3 nucleotide sequence: TGTGCCAGCAGTTTCCGGGGGACTAGGGACAATGAGCAGTTCTTC. The encoded protein is CASSFRGTRDNEQFF.

This clonotype was observed many times. This chain links TRBV30 with TRBJ2-3; the match to TRBD1 covers 7 bases. CDR1 and CDR2 (germline): GTSNPN, SVGIG (reference sequence). This CDR3 is 14 amino acids long. V dropped 3 bases and J dropped 0; count of bases not matched to a gene: 3. The CDR3 loop is CAWSRDRSTDTQYF. The CDR3 nucleotides read TGTGCCTGGAGCCGGGACAGAAGCACAGATACGCAGTATTTT.

This clonotype was observed many times. V gene TRBV3-1 combines with J gene TRBJ1-4; D call uncertain. This CDR3 has 16 amino acids. The ends were cut back, 1 base at V and 8 bases at J, with 17 bases in the middle. CDR1 is LGHDT and CDR2 is YNNKEL in the germline V gene (reference sequence). This chain's CDR3 is CASSQAGTRFYEKLFF. The CDR3 DNA sequence: TGTGCCAGCAGCCAAGCTGGTACCCGGTTCTACGAAAAACTGTTTTTT.

This clonotype was detected many times. The chain joins TRBV18 to TRBJ2-7; TRBD1 agrees at 10 bases. Per the germline V gene, CDR1 is KGHSH and CDR2 is LQKENI. The ends lost 3 bases at V and 5 bases at J; junction bases unmatched: 4. The CDR3 runs 14 residues. The CDR3: CASSPRDRGHEQYF. For the CDR3, the DNA is TGTGCCAGCTCACCCCGGGACAGGGGCCACGAGCAGTACTTC.

Only a few counts were recorded for this clonotype. The chain uses TRBV6-4 and TRBJ2-5, with D possibly being TRBD1 (6 bases). In germline, CDR1 is MRHNA, CDR2 SNTAGT. Trimming cost V 9 bases and J 3 bases, with 8 bases left between them. The CDR3 loop spans 11 amino acids. The CDR3 bases are TGTGCCAGACAGGGTAAAGAGACCCAGTACTTC. This translates into CARQGKETQYF.

This clonotype was found a few times. The chain carries TRBV9 and TRBJ2-7, with D possibly being TRBD1 or TRBD2 (5 bases each). The CDR3 is made up of 15 amino acids. Trimming removed 4 bases from V and 7 bases from J, with 21 bases in between. Germline assignment: CDR1 SGDLS and CDR2 YYNGEE. The CDR3 bases are TGTGCCAGCAGCTCAGCTGGGACCCCGGGGAATGAGCAGTACTTC. Translated: CASSSAGTPGNEQYF.

The chain is built from TRBV7-9 and TRBJ2-3, with 8 bases that match TRBD2. V was clipped by 2 bases and J by 5 bases; unmatched bases: 6. CDR1 and CDR2 from the germline V gene are SEHNR and FQNEAQ (reference sequence). This CDR3 spans 15 amino acids. The CDR3 protein is CASSLTGGPVDTQYF. The CDR3 nucleotides are TGTGCCAGCAGCTTAACGGGAGGGCCCGTAGATACGCAGTATTTT.

The chain couples TRBV4-1 to TRBJ2-7; 11 bases line up with TRBD1. CDR3 length equals 16 residues. V was pared by 0 bases and J by 5 bases, with 6 bases of the junction left unmatched. CDR1 is MGHRA, CDR2 YSYEKL, per germline. The CDR3 DNA reads TGCGCCAGCAGCCAAGAAGGGACAGGGGGAACGGACGAGCAGTACTTC. This gives the protein CASSQEGTGGTDEQYF.

This clonotype was detected ten times or more. V and J are TRBV12-3 or TRBV12-4 and TRBJ2-7; D may be TRBD1 (5 bases). There are 14 residues in the CDR3. V shed 3 bases and J shed 2 bases, with 11 bases lying between them. The DNA of the CDR3 is TGTGCCAGCAGTTTGCAGGGAAGGACCTACGAGCAGTACTTC. Its translation is CASSLQGRTYEQYF.

The J gene is TRBJ2-1, the V gene TRBV19; 7 bases fit TRBD1. This CDR3 region has 13 residues. The germline CDR1 and CDR2 sequences are LNHDA and SQIVND (reference sequence). Losses at the gene ends were 10 bases for V and 8 bases for J; bases not matched to a gene: 11. The DNA of the CDR3 is TGTGCCAATAGGGAGACAGGGTCCGATGAGCAGTTCTTC. This translates into CANRETGSDEQFF.

This clonotype was seen only a few times. With a much larger clone just one base away, this may be a read error. V usage is TRBV2 and J usage is TRBJ2-5, with D tentatively TRBD2 (5 bases). The ends were cut back, 3 bases at V and 5 bases at J, with 25 bases in the middle. Germline CDR1 reads SNHLY; CDR2 reads FYNNEI. The CDR3 spans 18 residues. The CDR3 region has the DNA TGTGCCAGCAGTGACCGGCGCTCTCGAGCCAATTGGAGGGAGACCCAGTACTTC. Translating it yields CASSDRRSRANWRETQYF.

This chain uses TRBV3-1 with TRBJ2-2; 10 bases are a match to TRBD2. CDR3 length: 16 residues. The ends lost 5 bases at V and 7 bases at J; junction bases unmatched: 10. Looked up from germline, CDR1 is LGHDT and CDR2 is YNNKEL (reference sequence). DNA of the CDR3: TGTGCCAGCAGCTTTCTAGCGGGAGTTTTTGGCGGGGAGCTGTTTTTT. This sequence encodes CASSFLAGVFGGELFF.

V gene TRBV7-9 combines with J gene TRBJ2-2; D unresolved. Trimming pared 10 bases from V and 6 bases from J, leaving 12 bases between. CDR1 SEHNR and CDR2 FQNEAQ come from the germline V gene (reference sequence). The CDR3 has 12 residues. Here the CDR3 DNA reads TGTGCCAACTCCTTTAGGGCCGGGGAGCTGTTTTTT. It is translated as CANSFRAGELFF.

This clonotype has ten or more counts. The chain has TRBV7-9 and TRBJ2-7; the match to TRBD1 covers 9 bases. From germline, CDR1 is SEHNR and CDR2 FQNEAQ (reference sequence). This CDR3 is 14 amino acids long. The junction had 4 bases not matched to a gene; V was cut back by 5 bases and J by 2 bases. The CDR3 DNA reads as TGTGCCAGCAGCCACCGGGACAGGGCCTACGAGCAGTACTTC. Translation gives CASSHRDRAYEQYF.